Listed here is a single TCR beta chain. This entry is derived from a study of T cell changes during pregnancy in multiple sclerosis. Assay: immunoSEQ multiplex PCR; the TCRdb copy retains only in-frame clones and omits some. There are around 42,000 clones in the sample; 80% to 90% occur only once, and roughly 4.9% lies in the top ten. This CDR3 contains 15 residues. The germline CDR1 and CDR2 sequences are LGHNA and YSLEER. V was trimmed by 5 bases and J by 10 bases, leaving 20 bases between them. The genes are TRBV4-3 and TRBJ1-4, with D possibly TRBD1 on 6 matching bases. The receptor was derived from a female donor in good health, enrolled as a control in a pregnancy study. Sequencing was performed on peripheral blood, taken in the first trimester of pregnancy. CDR3 loop: CASSDRTVLEGKLFF. CDR3 nucleotide sequence: TGCGCCAGCAGCGATCGGACAGTTTTAGAGGGAAAACTGTTTTTT.